This TCR beta chain was captured by sequencing in a study of T cells after yellow fever vaccination. Generation of TCR cDNA used 5'RACE template switching (which added a universal primer site and UMIs). TCRdb processed the 5' RACE reads anew with MiXCR; each CDR3 protein has one entry. Of 15,000 or so distinct CDR3 sequences listed, over 3.5% are singletons. Per germline, CDR1 SEHNR and CDR2 FQNEAQ (reference sequence). CDR3 size: 12 residues. Trimming stripped 1 base from V and 5 bases from J, with 4 bases between. The table lists this clonotype with many counts. The rearrangement uses TRBV7-9 and TRBJ2-3; D gene uncertain. The sequence was collected from a man aged 25-45 years who received the YFV17D yellow fever vaccine. Sequences were derived from PBMCs, either bulk or a sorted T-cell subset (CD4+, CD8+, memory, or dextramer-sorted; not recorded which), sampled 15 days after the yellow fever booster vaccination. The CDR3 sequence is CASSLEGDTQYF. The CDR3 DNA reads as TGTGCCAGCAGCTTAGAAGGAGATACGCAGTATTTT.